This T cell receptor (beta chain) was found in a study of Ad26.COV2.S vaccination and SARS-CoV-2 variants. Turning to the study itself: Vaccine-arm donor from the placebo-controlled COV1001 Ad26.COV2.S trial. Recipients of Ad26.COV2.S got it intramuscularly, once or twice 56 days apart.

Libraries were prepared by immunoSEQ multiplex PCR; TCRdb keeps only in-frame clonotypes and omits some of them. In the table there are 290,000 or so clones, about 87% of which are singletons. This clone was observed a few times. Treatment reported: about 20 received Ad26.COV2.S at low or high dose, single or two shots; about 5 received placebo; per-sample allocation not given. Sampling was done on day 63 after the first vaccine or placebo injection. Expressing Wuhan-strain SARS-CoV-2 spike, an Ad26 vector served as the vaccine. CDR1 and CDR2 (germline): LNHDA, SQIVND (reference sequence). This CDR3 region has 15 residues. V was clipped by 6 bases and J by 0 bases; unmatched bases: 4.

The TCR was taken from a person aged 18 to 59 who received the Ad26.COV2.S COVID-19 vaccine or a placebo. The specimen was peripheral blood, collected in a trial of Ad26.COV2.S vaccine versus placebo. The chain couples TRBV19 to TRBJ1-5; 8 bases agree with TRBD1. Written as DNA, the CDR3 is TGTGCCAGTAGCCAGGGACAGGTTAGCAATCAGCCCCAGCATTTT. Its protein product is CASSQGQVSNQPQHF.